A selection of T cell receptor beta chains follows, all from one sample in a study of CD8+CD57+ T cells in acquired aplastic anemia. MiXCR, run by TCRdb on the reads, gives a single entry per CDR3 protein. Of hundreds of thousands of distinct CDR3 sequences in the sample, under 40% were seen once. The sequenced sample was sorted CD4+, CD8+, or CD8+CD57+ T cells (not recorded which) from PBMCs. The receptor source for this set is a human donor with aplastic anemia. CDR3s leave out the opening cysteine and the closing phenylalanine or tryptophan.

CDR3 protein: ATKNGGPQETQY
J gene: TRBJ2-5
V gene: TRBV6-1

CDR3 protein: ASSIPGTSGTYEQY
J gene: TRBJ2-7
V gene: TRBV19

CDR3 protein: ASSVPYDNPTGELF
J gene: TRBJ2-2
V gene: TRBV2

CDR3 protein: ASRGTGQGITEAL
J gene: TRBJ1-1
V gene: TRBV2

CDR3 protein: ASSLGGTVYGYT
J gene: TRBJ1-2
V gene: TRBV7-2

CDR3 protein: ASRQGLLLGELF
J gene: TRBJ2-2
V gene: TRBV2

CDR3 protein: ASSLDGVSQPQH
J gene: TRBJ1-5
V gene: TRBV5-1

CDR3 protein: AINGGARQETQY
J gene: TRBJ2-5
V gene: TRBV10-3

CDR3 protein: ASSERGGWGTQY
J gene: TRBJ2-3
V gene: TRBV7-3

CDR3 protein: ASSYSRQGLRGYT
J gene: TRBJ1-2
V gene: TRBV6-5

CDR3 protein: SVEDPWGYGYT
J gene: TRBJ1-2
V gene: TRBV29-1

CDR3 protein: ASTSGPANTGELF
J gene: TRBJ2-2
V gene: TRBV7-6

CDR3 protein: AISDSLRQGDEKLF
J gene: TRBJ1-4
V gene: TRBV10-3

CDR3 protein: ASSLYRDGHTDTQY
J gene: TRBJ2-3
V gene: TRBV11-2

CDR3 protein: SVETGTQSYEQY
J gene: TRBJ2-7
V gene: TRBV29-1

CDR3 protein: ASSEVDPRDYNEQF
J gene: TRBJ2-1
V gene: TRBV2

CDR3 protein: ASSVDPEGYNSPLH
J gene: TRBJ1-6
V gene: TRBV9

CDR3 protein: SASLGWGANVLT
J gene: TRBJ2-6
V gene: TRBV20-1

CDR3 protein: ASSPSRAQETQY
J gene: TRBJ2-5
V gene: TRBV7-8

CDR3 protein: ATSDPRGGGEQY
J gene: TRBJ2-7
V gene: TRBV24-1

CDR3 protein: ATSRVMGAGGFYEQY
J gene: TRBJ2-7
V gene: TRBV15

CDR3 protein: ASSDWTGSTEAF
J gene: TRBJ1-1
V gene: TRBV2

CDR3 protein: ASSGTTSYEQF
J gene: TRBJ2-1
V gene: TRBV9

CDR3 protein: AISESSSNYGYT
J gene: TRBJ1-2
V gene: TRBV10-3

CDR3 protein: ASSQGDPDTQY
J gene: TRBJ2-3
V gene: TRBV25-1

CDR3 protein: ASTLPRLPGQDYGYT
J gene: TRBJ1-2
V gene: TRBV9

CDR3 protein: SADGGRNTEAF
J gene: TRBJ1-1
V gene: TRBV20-1

CDR3 protein: ASSLSFQGGYT
J gene: TRBJ1-2
V gene: TRBV27

CDR3 protein: ASSLGAADNQPQH
J gene: TRBJ1-5
V gene: TRBV5-1

CDR3 protein: ASSSLGDGYT
J gene: TRBJ1-2
V gene: TRBV9

CDR3 protein: ASSRDQGYEQY
J gene: TRBJ2-7
V gene: TRBV25-1

CDR3 protein: ASSSTGGEQF
J gene: TRBJ2-1
V gene: TRBV7-9

CDR3 protein: AISRGRYEQY
J gene: TRBJ2-7
V gene: TRBV10-3

CDR3 protein: ASSVGGPLTYEQY
J gene: TRBJ2-7
V gene: TRBV6-1

CDR3 protein: ASSQESAGTDTQY
J gene: TRBJ2-3
V gene: TRBV4-3

CDR3 protein: SVEGPGLAYNEQF
J gene: TRBJ2-1
V gene: TRBV29-1

CDR3 protein: SARPPGTGALNEQF
J gene: TRBJ2-1
V gene: TRBV20-1

CDR3 protein: ASSGLSGTVTYEQY
J gene: TRBJ2-7
V gene: TRBV19

CDR3 protein: ASSGRGWNTIY
J gene: TRBJ1-3
V gene: TRBV25-1

CDR3 protein: ASSQDGSSSYEQY
J gene: TRBJ2-7
V gene: TRBV4-3

CDR3 protein: ASSGTGLRLTSKAF
J gene: TRBJ1-1
V gene: TRBV7-9

CDR3 protein: ASSGGTSGGGDQETQY
J gene: TRBJ2-5
V gene: TRBV25-1

CDR3 protein: ASSVGGTNYGCT
J gene: TRBJ1-2
V gene: TRBV9

CDR3 protein: ASSLSEQY
J gene: TRBJ2-7
V gene: TRBV14

CDR3 protein: SQTRRGRNTEAF
J gene: TRBJ1-1
V gene: TRBV29-1

CDR3 protein: ASSSQYEETQY
J gene: TRBJ2-5
V gene: TRBV7-7

CDR3 protein: ASSWGGRAEAFFGRNTIY
J gene: TRBJ1-3
V gene: TRBV28

CDR3 protein: ASSLASGGSQPQH
J gene: TRBJ1-5
V gene: TRBV7-2

CDR3 protein: ASSVGGRSNSPLH
J gene: TRBJ1-6
V gene: TRBV18

CDR3 protein: ASSGPGGEQY
J gene: TRBJ2-7
V gene: TRBV2

CDR3 protein: ASSLFTSGTSVGETQY
J gene: TRBJ2-5
V gene: TRBV4-3

CDR3 protein: ASSYATGSSYNSPLH
J gene: TRBJ1-6
V gene: TRBV6-2/TRBV6-3

CDR3 protein: ASSTQGGLWSQETQY
J gene: TRBJ2-5
V gene: TRBV12-3/TRBV12-4

CDR3 protein: SVGDSFMNTEAF
J gene: TRBJ1-1
V gene: TRBV29-1

CDR3 protein: ASSLRDTAGEQY
J gene: TRBJ2-7
V gene: TRBV2

CDR3 protein: SAGTLGGNTIY
J gene: TRBJ1-3
V gene: TRBV29-1

CDR3 protein: ASSSRAAYEQY
J gene: TRBJ2-7
V gene: TRBV7-2

CDR3 protein: ASSQGTYNEQF
J gene: TRBJ2-1
V gene: TRBV14

CDR3 protein: SAAHSDGQGQPQH
J gene: TRBJ1-5
V gene: TRBV20-1